This TCR beta chain is drawn from a study of OX40 agonist ivuxolimab in advanced cancers. Findings and caveats of the study: CD4+ and CD8+ blood T cells expanded clonally by week 6 at 0.1 to 3.0 mg/kg.

Comments on this clone: Its matching antigen is unknown.

Only in-frame clones appear in the TCRdb table, and some are missing; sequencing was by immunoSEQ multiplex PCR. The sample lists about 36,000 clones, over 75% occurring once. V lost 5 bases and J lost 0, with 19 bases in between. Germline CDR1 is SGHVS and CDR2 is FQNEAQ. CDR3 length: 17 residues. Autoimmune disease history or systemic immunosuppression led to patients being barred. The chain couples TRBV7-8 to TRBJ1-1, with no clear D. The source of this sequence is an adult with an advanced solid tumor such as melanoma, head and neck, liver or kidney cancer. The specimen was CD4+ or CD8+ T cells sorted from blood, collected in a trial of the OX40 agonist ivuxolimab. The CDR3 DNA reads as TGTGCCAGCAGCCCCCTTAATTCAGGCCTAATGAACACTGAAGCTTTCTTT. Its protein is CASSPLNSGLMNTEAFF.